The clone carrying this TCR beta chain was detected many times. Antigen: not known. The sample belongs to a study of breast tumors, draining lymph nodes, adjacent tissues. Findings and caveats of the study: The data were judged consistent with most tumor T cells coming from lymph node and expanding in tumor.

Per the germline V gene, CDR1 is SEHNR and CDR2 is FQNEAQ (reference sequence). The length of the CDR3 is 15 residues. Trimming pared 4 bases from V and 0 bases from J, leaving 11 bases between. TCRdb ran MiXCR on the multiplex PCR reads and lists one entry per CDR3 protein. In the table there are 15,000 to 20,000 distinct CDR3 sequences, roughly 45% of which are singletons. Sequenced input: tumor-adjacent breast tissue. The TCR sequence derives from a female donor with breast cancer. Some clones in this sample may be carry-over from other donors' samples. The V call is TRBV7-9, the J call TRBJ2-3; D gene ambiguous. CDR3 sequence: CASSYPAASTDTQYF. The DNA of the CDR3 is TGTGCCAGCAGCTACCCGGCAGCTAGCACAGATACGCAGTATTTT.